This TCR beta chain was sequenced in a study of cytomegalovirus exposure and HLA in healthy donors. The CDR3 totals 15 residues. Germline CDR1 reads SGHVS; CDR2 reads FQNEAQ. J was trimmed by 1 base and V by 1 base; bases with no gene match: 3. General study findings and limits: A missense DCLRE1C variant was associated with V- and J-gene trimming of TCR beta chains in a later analysis, and an independent cohort replicated the association.

Comment on this clone: Its antigen is still unknown.

The PCR was carried out with 60 Vbeta primers and 13 Jbeta primers. The table came from immunoSEQ multiplex PCR; TCRdb's copy has only in-frame clones and leaves some out. The data hold tens of thousands of clones, with roughly 74% observed a single time. The chain has TRBV7-8 and TRBJ2-5; 7 nucleotides agree with TRBD1. The sequence was obtained from a female donor in good health and CMV-seronegative. The sample comprised PBMCs. CDR3 DNA: TGTGCCAGCAGCTTAGGGGGGACAGTCCAAGAGACCCAGTACTTC. As protein: CASSLGGTVQETQYF.